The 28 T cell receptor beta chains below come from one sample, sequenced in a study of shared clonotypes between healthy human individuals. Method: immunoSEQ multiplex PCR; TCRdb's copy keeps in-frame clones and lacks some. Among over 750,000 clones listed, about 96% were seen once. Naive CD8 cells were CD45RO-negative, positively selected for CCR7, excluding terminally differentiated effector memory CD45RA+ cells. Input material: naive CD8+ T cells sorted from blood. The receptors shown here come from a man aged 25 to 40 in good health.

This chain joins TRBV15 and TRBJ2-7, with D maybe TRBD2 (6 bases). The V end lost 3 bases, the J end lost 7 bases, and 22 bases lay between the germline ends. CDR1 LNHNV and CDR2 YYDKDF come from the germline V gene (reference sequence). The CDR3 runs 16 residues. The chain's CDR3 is CATSSPAGTVGNEQYF. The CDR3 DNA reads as TGTGCCACCAGCAGCCCTGCGGGGACCGTCGGAAATGAGCAGTACTTC.

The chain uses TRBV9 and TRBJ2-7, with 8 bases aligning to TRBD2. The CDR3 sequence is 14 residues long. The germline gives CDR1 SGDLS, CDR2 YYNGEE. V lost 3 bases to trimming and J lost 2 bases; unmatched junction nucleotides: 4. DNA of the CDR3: TGTGCCAGCAGCGGCCTAGCGGGCCCCTACGAGCAGTACTTC. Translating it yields CASSGLAGPYEQYF.

CDR3 DNA: TGTGCCAGCAGCGACCGAGTAGATCTCTACGAGCAGTACTTC. Its translation: CASSDRVDLYEQYF. V usage is TRBV2 and J usage is TRBJ2-7; D is unresolved. V lost 6 bases, J lost 3 bases, and 15 bases lay in between. The CDR3 sequence is 14 residues long. Germline V gene data show CDR1 as SNHLY and CDR2 as FYNNEI.

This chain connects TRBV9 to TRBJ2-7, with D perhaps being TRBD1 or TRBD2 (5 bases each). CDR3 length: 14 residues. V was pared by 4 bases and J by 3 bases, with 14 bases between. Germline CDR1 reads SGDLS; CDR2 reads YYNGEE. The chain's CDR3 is CASSLTGTFYEQYF. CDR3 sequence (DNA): TGTGCCAGCAGCCTCACCGGGACCTTCTACGAGCAGTACTTC.

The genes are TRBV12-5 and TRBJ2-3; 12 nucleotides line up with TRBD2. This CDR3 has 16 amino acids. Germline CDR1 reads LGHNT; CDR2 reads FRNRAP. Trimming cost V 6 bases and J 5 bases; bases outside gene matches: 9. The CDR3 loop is CASGQRLAGVGDTQYF. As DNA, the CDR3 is TGTGCTAGTGGGCAACGACTAGCGGGAGTGGGAGATACGCAGTATTTT.

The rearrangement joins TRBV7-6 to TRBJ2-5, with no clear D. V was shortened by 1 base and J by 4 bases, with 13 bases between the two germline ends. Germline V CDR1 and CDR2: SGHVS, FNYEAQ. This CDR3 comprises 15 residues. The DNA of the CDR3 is TGTGCCAGCAGCTTAGAGGGCAGTTCTGGAGAGACCCAGTACTTC. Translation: CASSLEGSSGETQYF.

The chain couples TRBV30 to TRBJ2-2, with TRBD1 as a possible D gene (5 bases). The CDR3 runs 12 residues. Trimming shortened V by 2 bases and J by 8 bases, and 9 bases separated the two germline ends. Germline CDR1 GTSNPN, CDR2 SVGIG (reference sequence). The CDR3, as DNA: TGTGCCTGGAGTCCAGGGCCGGGGGAGCTGTTTTTT. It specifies CAWSPGPGELFF.

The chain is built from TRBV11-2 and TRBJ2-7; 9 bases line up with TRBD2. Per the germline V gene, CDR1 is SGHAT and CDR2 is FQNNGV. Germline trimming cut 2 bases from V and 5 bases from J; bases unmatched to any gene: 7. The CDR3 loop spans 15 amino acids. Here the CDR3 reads CASSLRGGRANEQYF. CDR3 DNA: TGTGCCAGCAGCTTAAGGGGCGGGAGGGCCAACGAGCAGTACTTC. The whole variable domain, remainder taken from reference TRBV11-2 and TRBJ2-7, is EAGVAQSPRYKIIEKRQSVAFWCNPISGHATLYWYQQILGQGPKLLIQFQNNGVVDDSQLPKDRFSAERLKGVDSTLKIQPAKLEDSAVYLCASSLRGGRANEQYFGPGTRLTVT.

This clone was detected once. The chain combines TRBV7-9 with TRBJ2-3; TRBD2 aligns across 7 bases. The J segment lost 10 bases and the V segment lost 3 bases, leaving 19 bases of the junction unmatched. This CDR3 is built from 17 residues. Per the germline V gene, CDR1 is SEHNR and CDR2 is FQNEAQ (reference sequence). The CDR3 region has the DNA TGTGCCAGCAGCTTCAATCTTGAGGGAGGGCCCGTACTCGCGCAGTATTTT. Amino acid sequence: CASSFNLEGGPVLAQYF. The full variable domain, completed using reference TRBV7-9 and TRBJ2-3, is DTGVSQNPRHKITKRGQNVTFRCDPISEHNRLYWYRQTLGQGPEFLTYFQNEAQLEKSRLLSDRFSAERPKGSFSTLEIQRTEQGDSAMYLCASSFNLEGGPVLAQYFGPGTRLTVL.

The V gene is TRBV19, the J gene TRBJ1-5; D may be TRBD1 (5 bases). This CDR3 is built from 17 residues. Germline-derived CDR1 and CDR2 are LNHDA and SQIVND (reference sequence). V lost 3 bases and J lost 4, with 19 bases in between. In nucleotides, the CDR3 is TGTGCCAGTAGTATCGGGGGGATGGGAACCCCTAATCAGCCCCAGCATTTT. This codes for CASSIGGMGTPNQPQHF.

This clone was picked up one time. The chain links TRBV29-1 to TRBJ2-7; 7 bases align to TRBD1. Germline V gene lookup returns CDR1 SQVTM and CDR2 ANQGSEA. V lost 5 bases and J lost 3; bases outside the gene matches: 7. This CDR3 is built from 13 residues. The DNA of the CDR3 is TGCAGCGTTCGGACAGGTAAAGGCTACGAGCAGTACTTC. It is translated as CSVRTGKGYEQYF.

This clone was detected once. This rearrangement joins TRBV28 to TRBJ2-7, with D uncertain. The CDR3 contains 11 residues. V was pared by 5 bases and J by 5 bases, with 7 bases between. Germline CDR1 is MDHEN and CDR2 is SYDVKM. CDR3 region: CASSHFHEQYF. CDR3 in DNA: TGTGCCAGCAGTCACTTCCACGAGCAGTACTTC.

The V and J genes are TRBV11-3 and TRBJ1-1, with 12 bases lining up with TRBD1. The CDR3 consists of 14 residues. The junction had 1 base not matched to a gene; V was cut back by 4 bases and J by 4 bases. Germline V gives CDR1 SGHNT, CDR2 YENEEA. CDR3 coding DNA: TGTGCCAGCAGCTCGGGACAGGGGGCCACTGAAGCTTTCTTT. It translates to CASSSGQGATEAFF.

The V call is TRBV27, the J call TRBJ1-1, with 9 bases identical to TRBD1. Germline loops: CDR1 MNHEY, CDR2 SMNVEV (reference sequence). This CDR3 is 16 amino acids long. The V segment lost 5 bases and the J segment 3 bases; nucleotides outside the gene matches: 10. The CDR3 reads CASSHKQGAVDTEAFF. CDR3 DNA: TGTGCCAGCAGTCACAAACAGGGGGCGGTAGACACTGAAGCTTTCTTT.

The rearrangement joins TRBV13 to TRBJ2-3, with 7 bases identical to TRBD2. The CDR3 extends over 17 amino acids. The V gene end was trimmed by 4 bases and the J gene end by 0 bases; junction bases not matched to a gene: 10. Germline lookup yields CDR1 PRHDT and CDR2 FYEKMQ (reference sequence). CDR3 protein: CASSSSGGNQSTDTQYF. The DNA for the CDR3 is TGTGCCAGCAGCTCCTCGGGAGGCAACCAGAGCACAGATACGCAGTATTTT.

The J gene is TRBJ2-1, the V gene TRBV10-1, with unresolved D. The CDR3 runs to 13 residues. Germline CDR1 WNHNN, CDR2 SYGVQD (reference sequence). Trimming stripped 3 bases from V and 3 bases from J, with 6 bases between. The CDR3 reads CASSEKGYNEQFF. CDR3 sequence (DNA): TGCGCCAGCAGTGAAAAGGGCTACAATGAGCAGTTCTTC.

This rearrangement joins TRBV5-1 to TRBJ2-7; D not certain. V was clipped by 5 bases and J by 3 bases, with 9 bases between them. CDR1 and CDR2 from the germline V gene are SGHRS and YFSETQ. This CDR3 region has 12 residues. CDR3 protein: CASSFGFYEQYF. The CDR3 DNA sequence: TGCGCCAGCAGTTTTGGTTTCTACGAGCAGTACTTC.

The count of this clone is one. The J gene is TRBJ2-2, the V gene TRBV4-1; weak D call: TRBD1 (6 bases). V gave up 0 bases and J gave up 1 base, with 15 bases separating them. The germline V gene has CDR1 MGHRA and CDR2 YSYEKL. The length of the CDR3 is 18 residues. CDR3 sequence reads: CASSQDEFWDKNTGELFF. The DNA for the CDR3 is TGCGCCAGCAGCCAAGACGAATTTTGGGACAAGAACACCGGGGAGCTGTTTTTT.

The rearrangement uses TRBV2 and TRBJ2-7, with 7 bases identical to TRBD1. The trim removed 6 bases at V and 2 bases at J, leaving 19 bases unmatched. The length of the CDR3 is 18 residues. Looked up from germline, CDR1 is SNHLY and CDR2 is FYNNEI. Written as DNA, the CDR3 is TGTGCCAGCAGGTACAGTTTTAAAGCCGGGACAGAAACCTACGAGCAGTACTTC. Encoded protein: CASRYSFKAGTETYEQYF.

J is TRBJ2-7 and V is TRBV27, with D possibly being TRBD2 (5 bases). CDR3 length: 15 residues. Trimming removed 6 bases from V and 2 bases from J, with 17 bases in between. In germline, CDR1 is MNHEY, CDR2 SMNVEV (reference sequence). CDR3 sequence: CASRTWRSGAYEQYF. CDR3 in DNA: TGTGCCAGCAGGACTTGGAGAAGCGGAGCCTACGAGCAGTACTTC.

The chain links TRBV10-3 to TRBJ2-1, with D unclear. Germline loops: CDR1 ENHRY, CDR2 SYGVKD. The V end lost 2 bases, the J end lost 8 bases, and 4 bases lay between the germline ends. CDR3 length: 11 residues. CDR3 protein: CAISETYEQFF. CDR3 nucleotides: TGTGCCATCAGTGAGACATATGAGCAGTTCTTC.

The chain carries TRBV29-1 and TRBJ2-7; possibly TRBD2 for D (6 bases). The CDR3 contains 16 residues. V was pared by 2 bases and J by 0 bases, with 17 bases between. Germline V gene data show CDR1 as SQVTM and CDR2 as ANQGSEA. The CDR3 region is CSVEKRAGPSSYEQYF. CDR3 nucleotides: TGCAGCGTTGAAAAACGGGCGGGACCAAGCTCCTACGAGCAGTACTTC.

CDR3 region: CASSPGLSNQPQHF. The CDR3 bases are TGTGCCAGCAGCCCTGGACTTAGCAATCAGCCCCAGCATTTT. V is TRBV6-6 and J is TRBJ1-5, with D uncertain. The CDR3 loop spans 14 amino acids. V lost 6 bases, J lost 0 bases, and 9 bases lay in between. In germline, CDR1 is MNHNY, CDR2 SVGAGI (reference sequence).

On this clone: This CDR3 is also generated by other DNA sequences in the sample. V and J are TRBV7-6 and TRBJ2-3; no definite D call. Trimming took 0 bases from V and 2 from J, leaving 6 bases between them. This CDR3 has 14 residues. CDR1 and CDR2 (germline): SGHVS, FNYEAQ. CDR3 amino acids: CASSLAGVTDTQYF. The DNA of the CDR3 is TGTGCCAGCAGCTTAGCTGGTGTCACAGATACGCAGTATTTT.

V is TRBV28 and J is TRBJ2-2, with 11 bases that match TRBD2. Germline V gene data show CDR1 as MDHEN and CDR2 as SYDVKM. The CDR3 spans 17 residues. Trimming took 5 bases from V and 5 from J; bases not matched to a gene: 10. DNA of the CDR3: TGTGCCAGCAGTATACTAGCGGGAGCGGATCGGACCGGGGAGCTGTTTTTT. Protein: CASSILAGADRTGELFF.

CDR3 region: CASSIQRESAYNEQFF. CDR3 bases: TGCGCCAGCAGCATCCAGCGGGAGAGCGCCTACAATGAGCAGTTCTTC. J is TRBJ2-1 and V is TRBV5-1; TRBD2 agrees at 8 bases. The germline CDR1 and CDR2 sequences are SGHRS and YFSETQ. V dropped 4 bases and J dropped 2; count of bases not matched to a gene: 8. The CDR3 runs to 16 residues. The full variable domain, completed using reference TRBV5-1 and TRBJ2-1, is KAGVTQTPRYLIKTRGQQVTLSCSPISGHRSVSWYQQTPGQGLQFLFEYFSETQRNKGNFPGRFSGRQFSNSRSEMNVSTLELGDSALYLCASSIQRESAYNEQFFGPGTRLTVL.

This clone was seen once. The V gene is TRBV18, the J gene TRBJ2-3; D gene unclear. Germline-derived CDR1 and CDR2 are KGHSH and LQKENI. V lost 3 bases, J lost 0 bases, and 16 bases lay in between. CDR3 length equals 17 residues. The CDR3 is CASSPPLGGPSTDTQYF. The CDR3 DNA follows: TGTGCCAGCTCACCGCCTCTTGGCGGACCTAGCACAGATACGCAGTATTTT.

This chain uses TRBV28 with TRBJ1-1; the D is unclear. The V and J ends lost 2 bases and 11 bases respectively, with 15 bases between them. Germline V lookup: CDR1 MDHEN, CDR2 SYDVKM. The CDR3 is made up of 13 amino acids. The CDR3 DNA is TGTGCCAGCAGTTTAGACAACTCCTTTCCCGCTTTCTTT. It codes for CASSLDNSFPAFF.